These T cell receptor beta chains were read from a single sample in a study of monozygotic twins with inflammatory bowel disease. TCRdb derives one entry per CDR3 protein from the 5' RACE reads, leaving out DNA. Across approximately 330,000 distinct CDR3 sequences, the top ten clones capture roughly 2% of the sample. The specimen sequenced was blood. These receptors came from a human donor with ulcerative colitis or Crohn's disease, or a healthy co-twin of an affected twin (not recorded which). CDR3s include the opening cysteine and the closing phenylalanine or tryptophan.

J: TRBJ1-5
V: TRBV7-2
length: 14
CDR3: CASSGQASNQPQHF

J: TRBJ2-7
V: TRBV29-1
length: 14
CDR3: CSVEAVSGFPEQYF

J: TRBJ1-2
V: TRBV6-1
length: 14
CDR3: CASSPDLWENGYTF

J: TRBJ1-5
V: TRBV6-4
length: 12
CDR3: CASSDEGHRGHF

J: TRBJ2-5
V: TRBV7-6
length: 15
CDR3: CASSTRTSGEETQYF

J: TRBJ1-2
V: TRBV2
length: 14
CDR3: CAGYSGFLRYGYTF

J: TRBJ1-1
V: TRBV28
length: 13
CDR3: CASSLMGNTEAFF

J: TRBJ2-1
V: TRBV19
length: 12
CDR3: CASKDPNNEQFF

J: TRBJ2-6
V: TRBV7-8
length: 17
CDR3: CASSLDRGTSGANVLTF

J: TRBJ1-4
V: TRBV4-1
length: 18
CDR3: CASSQDTGTGGGDEKLFF

J: TRBJ2-1
V: TRBV9
length: 18
CDR3: CASSVARYPGGGYNEQFF

J: TRBJ1-2
V: TRBV7-2
length: 13
CDR3: CASSLDSHGGYTF

J: TRBJ2-2
V: TRBV11-2
length: 18
CDR3: CASSNPRAGGSNTGELFF

J: TRBJ2-1
V: TRBV25-1
length: 13
CDR3: CASGPGGQDEQFF

J: TRBJ2-7
V: TRBV20-1
length: 15
CDR3: CSADPLERGSIEQYF

J: TRBJ2-2
V: TRBV29-1
length: 13
CDR3: CSGGQGPTGELFF

J: TRBJ2-2
V: TRBV12-3/TRBV12-4
length: 16
CDR3: CASSLAGGLGTGELFF

J: TRBJ2-3
V: TRBV7-3
length: 17
CDR3: CASSFRTSATSTDTQYF

J: TRBJ2-7
V: TRBV21-1
length: 14
CDR3: CASSKVTMPYEQYF

J: TRBJ2-3
V: TRBV2
length: 11
CDR3: CASTGSDTQYF

J: TRBJ2-6
V: TRBV28
length: 17
CDR3: CASSPVRSRTGANVLTF

J: TRBJ2-1
V: TRBV7-2
length: 15
CDR3: CASSLPGGAVFEQFF

J: TRBJ2-3
V: TRBV20-1
length: 17
CDR3: CSARVPSGGPITDTQYF

J: TRBJ1-5
V: TRBV12-3/TRBV12-4
length: 16
CDR3: CASSGGQGGRNQPQHF

J: TRBJ1-4
V: TRBV6-5
length: 13
CDR3: CASSLGQTFKLFF

J: TRBJ1-1
V: TRBV5-1
length: 15
CDR3: CASSLDTGRVTEAFF

J: TRBJ1-2
V: TRBV7-9
length: 11
CDR3: CASRANQGSTF

J: TRBJ1-1
V: TRBV7-2
length: 14
CDR3: CASSLVRVGDQAFF

J: TRBJ2-2
V: TRBV29-1
length: 13
CDR3: CSVGAENTGELFF

J: TRBJ1-1
V: TRBV7-9
length: 13
CDR3: CASSLSGITEAFF